This entry describes one TCR beta chain. In the authors' methods: Counts of nucleated cells, estimated from reference gene primer amplification, were obtained. Profiled with immunoSEQ multiplex PCR; TCRdb holds only in-frame clones, not every one. V and J calls and clone size follow that table, whereas D and trimming were derived from the DNA. The data show around 87,000 clones, almost 90% seen once. The CDR3 consists of 14 residues. Germline V gene data show CDR1 as MNHEY and CDR2 as SVGAGI. J gave up 4 bases and V 6 bases, and 2 bases lay outside the gene matches. The sample is drawn from a study of blood T cell repertoires in COVID-19. Study information: COVID-19 samples, acute and convalescent, were from the United States, Italy and Spain. Nucleic acid was either cDNA or gDNA, and it came from T cells, B-cell-depleted T cells, or PBMCs.

This chain links TRBV6-5 with TRBJ1-4, with TRBD1 matching over 10 bases. What was sequenced was peripheral blood. This receptor was obtained from a human donor with active COVID-19. The donor label of this sample is uncertain. The CDR3 region is CASRGTGDNEKLFF. The CDR3 DNA follows: TGTGCCAGCAGGGGGACAGGGGATAATGAAAAACTGTTTTTT.